The 10 T cell receptor beta chains below come from one sample, sequenced in a study of T cells in Graves' hyperthyroidism and ophthalmopathy. There were TCR beta CDR3 regions amplified from RNA transcripts. RT-PCR in the first round (using the HTBI primer set) targeted the TCR CDR3. TCRdb re-called the multiplex PCR reads through MiXCR, storing one row per CDR3 protein. Of roughly 420,000 distinct CDR3 sequences listed, about 15% are singletons. Sequencing used blood. The receptors come from a woman aged 18-29 years with Graves' hyperthyroidism.

This clonotype was detected a few times. The gene calls are TRBV6-6 and TRBJ2-7, with 8 bases lining up with TRBD2. Germline CDR1 reads MNHNY; CDR2 reads SVGAGI (reference sequence). The ends lost 0 bases at V and 5 bases at J; junction bases unmatched: 15. This CDR3 has 18 amino acids. The DNA for the CDR3 is TGTGCCAGCAGTTACTCGTCAAACTTAGCGGGGAGTTGGAACGAGCAGTACTTC. Translation: CASSYSSNLAGSWNEQYF.

At least ten counts were recorded for this clonotype. This rearrangement joins TRBV28 to TRBJ2-3; D tentatively reads TRBD1 or TRBD2 (5 bases each). Between the trimmed V and J ends, which lost 5 bases and 2 bases, there was a span of 8 bases. CDR3 length equals 13 residues. CDR1 and CDR2 (germline): MDHEN, SYDVKM. This chain's CDR3 is CASSPGHTDTQYF. The CDR3 DNA follows: TGTGCCAGCAGTCCGGGGCACACAGATACGCAGTATTTT.

The sample holds a few counts of this clonotype. The chain combines TRBV5-1 with TRBJ2-2; D remains unclear. With 2 bases removed from V and 0 bases from J, the gap between germline ends came to 11 bases. Looked up from germline, CDR1 is SGHRS and CDR2 is YFSETQ. The CDR3 contains 16 residues. The CDR3 DNA is TGCGCCAGCAGCTTCTCCGTCCCCACGAACACCGGGGAGCTGTTTTTT. This gives the protein CASSFSVPTNTGELFF. The variable domain in full, with the rest retrieved from reference TRBV5-1 and TRBJ2-2, is KAGVTQTPRYLIKTRGQQVTLSCSPISGHRSVSWYQQTPGQGLQFLFEYFSETQRNKGNFPGRFSGRQFSNSRSEMNVSTLELGDSALYLCASSFSVPTNTGELFFGEGSRLTVL.

This clonotype was seen at least ten times. The rearrangement links TRBV12-3 or TRBV12-4 to TRBJ2-5; 12 bases match TRBD2. Losses at the gene ends were 5 bases for V and 2 bases for J; bases not matched to a gene: 9. The CDR3 has 17 amino acids. The CDR3 coding sequence is TGTGCCAGCAGTCGGGGTCTAGCGGGAGGGGTACAAGAGACCCAGTACTTC. Protein sequence: CASSRGLAGGVQETQYF.

This clonotype was detected many times. The chain uses TRBV20-1 and TRBJ2-7; D gene uncertain. CDR3 size: 12 residues. From germline, CDR1 is DFQATT and CDR2 SNEGSKA (reference sequence). V gave up 3 bases and J gave up 1 base, with 7 bases separating them. CDR3 residues: CSASGLSYEQYF. For the CDR3, the DNA is TGCAGTGCTAGCGGGCTTTCCTACGAGCAGTACTTC.

The chain is built from TRBV6-2 or TRBV6-3 and TRBJ1-5; TRBD1 matches 9 bases. CDR1 and CDR2 (germline): MNHEY, SVGEGT. The CDR3 contains 18 residues. V trimming: 5 bases; J trimming: 2 bases; junction bases outside the gene matches: 13. The DNA of the CDR3 is TGTGCCAGCAGTCCGACAGGGGGGCTCGGAGAGGGCAATCAGCCCCAGCATTTT. Translation: CASSPTGGLGEGNQPQHF.

This clonotype has at least ten counts. The J gene is TRBJ2-3, the V gene TRBV20-1; D is undetermined. Germline V gene data show CDR1 as DFQATT and CDR2 as SNEGSKA (reference sequence). V lost 0 bases to trimming and J lost 4 bases, with 14 bases between them. The CDR3 covers 15 residues. CDR3 loop: CSARDGLPSADTQYF. CDR3 nucleotide sequence: TGCAGTGCTAGAGATGGTTTACCCTCTGCAGATACGCAGTATTTT.

In its sample, this clonotype was seen many times. This sequence joins TRBV2 and TRBJ2-5, with 11 bases matching TRBD2. The V gene end was trimmed by 0 bases and the J gene end by 3 bases; junction bases not matched to a gene: 9. CDR3 length equals 18 residues. Germline V CDR1 and CDR2: SNHLY, FYNNEI. The CDR3 reads CASSEAGPATSGKETQYF. The CDR3 DNA sequence: TGTGCCAGCAGTGAAGCCGGTCCGGCGACTAGCGGGAAAGAGACCCAGTACTTC.

Many counts were recorded for this clonotype. This rearrangement joins TRBV6-1 to TRBJ1-2; D perhaps matches TRBD1 (5 bases). The germline gives CDR1 MNHNS, CDR2 SASEGT. Trimming stripped 7 bases from V and 10 bases from J, with 28 bases between. This CDR3 has 16 amino acids. CDR3 amino acids: CASTRDHRGRRRAYTF. The CDR3 coding sequence is TGTGCCAGCACCCGGGACCACAGAGGGAGAAGGCGGGCCTACACCTTC.

This clonotype was counted many times. The V gene is TRBV20-1, the J gene TRBJ1-3; D remains unclear. CDR3 length: 15 residues. Trimming cost V 0 bases and J 0 bases, with 9 bases left between them. The germline gives CDR1 DFQATT, CDR2 SNEGSKA (reference sequence). This CDR3 is CSARDRPSSGNTIYF. The CDR3 DNA reads as TGCAGTGCTAGAGACCGCCCGAGCTCTGGAAACACCATATATTTT.